This passage covers 21 T cell receptor beta chains from one sample sequenced in a study of blood T cell repertoires in COVID-19 (TCRdb year 2020). The library was built by means of the immunoSEQ multiplex PCR assay. Held by TCRdb, this immuneACCESS table contains in-frame sequences only and omits some clones. Under half of the omission traces to an unresolved V gene where checked; the cause of the rest is unknown. The sample table shows more than 85,000 clones, and 82% are seen once. Together, the top ten hold approximately 20% of the sample. Material: peripheral blood. All receptors derive from a man at least 80 years old with acute or convalescent COVID-19.

This clone was found a few times. This chain uses TRBV28 with TRBJ1-6, with D tentatively TRBD1 (5 bases). V was pared by 5 bases and J by 7 bases, with 15 bases between. Germline CDR1 MDHEN, CDR2 SYDVKM. This CDR3 is 15 amino acids long. CDR3 sequence reads: CASSLPQGNNSPLHF. The DNA of the CDR3 is TGTGCCAGCAGTCTGCCGCAGGGTAACAATTCACCCCTCCACTTT. Full variable domain (rest looked up from reference TRBV28 and TRBJ1-6): DVKVTQSSRYLVKRTGEKVFLECVQDMDHENMFWYRQDPGLGLRLIYFSYDVKMKEKGDIPEGYSVSREKKERFSLILESASTNQTSMYLCASSLPQGNNSPLHFGNGTRLTVT.

The rearrangement joins TRBV7-2 to TRBJ1-5, with TRBD1 matching 9 bases. Per germline, CDR1 SGHTA and CDR2 FQGNSA. The CDR3 covers 13 residues. V lost 5 bases and J lost 6; bases outside the gene matches: 2. The CDR3 bases are TGTGCCAGCAGCGGGGACAGGGTTCAGCCCCAGCATTTT. Encoded protein: CASSGDRVQPQHF. The full variable domain, its missing parts supplied by reference TRBV7-2 and TRBJ1-5, is GAGVSQSPSNKVTEKGKDVELRCDPISGHTALYWYRQSLGQGLEFLIYFQGNSAPDKSGLPSDRFSAERTGGSVSTLTIQRTQQEDSAVYLCASSGDRVQPQHFGDGTRLSIL.

The chain couples TRBV7-2 to TRBJ1-4; no definite D call. The CDR3 contains 13 residues. The germline V gene encodes CDR1 SGHTA and CDR2 FQGNSA. Trimming took off 2 bases at V and 8 bases at J, with 9 bases between the two ends. Here the CDR3 reads CASSLSSVEKLFF. The DNA of the CDR3 is TGTGCCAGCAGCTTATCCAGCGTGGAAAAACTGTTTTTT.

This rearrangement joins TRBV7-2 to TRBJ2-1; TRBD2 is a possible D gene (5 bases). Germline CDR1 SGHTA, CDR2 FQGNSA. The germline V and J ends were trimmed by 1 base and 0 bases, with 13 bases remaining between them. There are 17 residues in the CDR3. Here the CDR3 DNA reads TGTGCCAGCAGCTTAGAACTATCGGGGAGCTCCTACAATGAGCAGTTCTTC. The encoded protein is CASSLELSGSSYNEQFF.

The chain has TRBV7-9 and TRBJ2-1; TRBD2 is a possible D gene (5 bases). CDR3 size: 15 residues. V was pared by 5 bases and J by 10 bases, with 21 bases between. The V gene's germline CDR1 is SEHNR and CDR2 FQNEAQ (reference sequence). As DNA, the CDR3 is TGTGCCAGCAGCCTACTAGTCAATGCCCCACGCGAGCAGTTCTTC. Its protein is CASSLLVNAPREQFF. Full variable domain (remainder filled in from reference TRBV7-9 and TRBJ2-1): DTGVSQNPRHKITKRGQNVTFRCDPISEHNRLYWYRQTLGQGPEFLTYFQNEAQLEKSRLLSDRFSAERPKGSFSTLEIQRTEQGDSAMYLCASSLLVNAPREQFFGPGTRLTVL.

The gene calls are TRBV7-8 and TRBJ2-7; D is undetermined. V dropped 2 bases and J dropped 2 bases, with 13 bases sitting between them. The CDR3 covers 15 residues. Germline CDR1 reads SGHVS; CDR2 reads FQNEAQ. CDR3 in amino acids: CASSLKVQTPYEQYF. DNA of the CDR3: TGTGCCAGCAGCTTAAAGGTACAGACCCCCTACGAGCAGTACTTC.

The chain has TRBV30 and TRBJ1-1; no definite D call. CDR1 and CDR2 (germline): GTSNPN, SVGIG (reference sequence). This CDR3 contains 10 residues. V lost 7 bases, J lost 2 bases, and 5 bases lay in between. In nucleotides, the CDR3 is TGTGCCTTCCAAAACACTGAAGCTTTCTTT. Amino acids: CAFQNTEAFF. Full variable domain (remainder filled in from reference TRBV30 and TRBJ1-1): SQTIHQWPATLVQPVGSPLSLECTVEGTSNPNLYWYRQAAGRGLQLLFYSVGIGQISSEVPQNLSASRPQDRQFILSSKKLLLSDSGFYLCAFQNTEAFFGQGTRLTVV.

V usage is TRBV7-2 and J usage is TRBJ1-6; D may be TRBD1 (6 bases). Germline values: CDR1 SGHTA, CDR2 FQGNSA. CDR3 length: 14 residues. V lost 5 bases, J lost 4 bases, and 9 bases lay in between. CDR3: CASSPGHYNSPLHF. The CDR3 DNA reads TGTGCCAGCAGCCCGGGACATTATAATTCACCCCTCCACTTT. The variable domain in full, with the rest retrieved from reference TRBV7-2 and TRBJ1-6, is GAGVSQSPSNKVTEKGKDVELRCDPISGHTALYWYRQSLGQGLEFLIYFQGNSAPDKSGLPSDRFSAERTGGSVSTLTIQRTQQEDSAVYLCASSPGHYNSPLHFGNGTRLTVT.

This clone was counted between two and nine times. The chain uses TRBV3-1 (or the pseudogene TRBV3-2) and TRBJ1-6; 10 bases are shared with TRBD1. The CDR3 spans 15 residues. From germline, CDR1 is LGHDT and CDR2 YNNKEL (reference sequence). V trimming: 0 bases; J trimming: 9 bases; junction bases outside the gene matches: 2. The CDR3: CASSQEGTGVSPLHF. The CDR3 nucleotides are TGTGCCAGCAGCCAAGAAGGGACAGGGGTTTCACCCCTCCACTTT.

The chain has TRBV6-5 and TRBJ2-2; D might be TRBD1 (5 bases). Trimming pared 6 bases from V and 9 bases from J, leaving 11 bases between. The CDR3 runs 12 residues. The germline V gene encodes CDR1 MNHEY and CDR2 SVGAGI. DNA of the CDR3: TGTGCCAGCAGCCGTCAGGGAAGGGAGCTGTTTTTT. Protein product: CASSRQGRELFF.

This clone was seen only a few times. This chain uses TRBV5-1 with TRBJ1-2, with D maybe TRBD1 (5 bases). Trimming removed 7 bases from V and 6 bases from J, with 19 bases in between. This CDR3 contains 14 residues. Germline-derived CDR1 and CDR2 are SGHRS and YFSETQ. CDR3 sequence reads: CASSLTEQAHGYTF. The CDR3 coding sequence is TGCGCCAGCTCCCTTACCGAACAGGCTCATGGCTACACCTTC.

V is TRBV6-4 and J is TRBJ2-1; 7 bases agree with TRBD2. Germline assignment: CDR1 MRHNA and CDR2 SNTAGT. With 4 bases clipped from V and 4 bases from J, the junction kept 7 bases outside the gene matches. The CDR3 is 15 amino acids. This CDR3 is CASSGGGMGYNEQFF. The CDR3 region has the DNA TGTGCCAGCAGTGGGGGAGGGATGGGGTACAATGAGCAGTTCTTC.

This chain connects TRBV19 to TRBJ1-1; the match to TRBD1 covers 9 bases. V trimming: 5 bases; J trimming: 2 bases; junction bases outside the gene matches: 6. CDR1 is LNHDA and CDR2 is SQIVND in the germline V gene (reference sequence). This CDR3 is 15 amino acids long. Here the CDR3 DNA reads TGTGCCAGTAGTCCTAGGACAGGGGATAACACTGAAGCTTTCTTT. Residues: CASSPRTGDNTEAFF.

V usage is TRBV9 and J usage is TRBJ1-6, with D hard to call. The V end was cut by 0 bases, the J end by 7 bases, with 5 bases between. Germline lookup yields CDR1 SGDLS and CDR2 YYNGEE. The CDR3 contains 13 residues. The CDR3 protein is CASSVEQNSPLHF. Written as DNA, the CDR3 is TGTGCCAGCAGCGTAGAACAGAATTCACCCCTCCACTTT.

The rearrangement links TRBV9 to TRBJ2-1, with D possibly TRBD2 on 7 matching bases. The CDR3 spans 16 residues. V lost 0 bases, J lost 3 bases, and 13 bases lay in between. Germline CDR1 is SGDLS and CDR2 is YYNGEE. The CDR3: CASSVGTGGDYNEQFF. The CDR3 bases are TGTGCCAGCAGCGTAGGAACGGGGGGCGACTACAATGAGCAGTTCTTC.

The chain joins TRBV19 to TRBJ1-4; D call uncertain. Germline assignment: CDR1 LNHDA and CDR2 SQIVND (reference sequence). V shed 5 bases and J shed 6 bases, with 13 bases lying between them. The CDR3 consists of 14 residues. The CDR3 region has the DNA TGTGCCAGTAGTGTAACGGGTTTGGATGAAAAACTGTTTTTT. Translating gives CASSVTGLDEKLFF.

The gene calls are TRBV9 and TRBJ1-3, with D possibly matching TRBD1 (5 bases). Trimming removed 7 bases at V and 0 bases at J, with 14 bases between. The length of the CDR3 is 15 residues. CDR1 is SGDLS and CDR2 is YYNGEE in the germline V gene. Here the CDR3 DNA reads TGTGCCAGCGGCTCCGGGGGGTACTCTGGAAACACCATATATTTT. It specifies CASGSGGYSGNTIYF.

This clone was recorded only once. The chain joins TRBV7-2 to TRBJ1-4; D remains ambiguous. The CDR3 is 15 amino acids. Trimming stripped 4 bases from V and 4 bases from J, with 13 bases between. Germline CDR1 reads SGHTA; CDR2 reads FQGNSA. This CDR3 reads CASSSQAYSNEKLFF. As DNA, the CDR3 is TGTGCCAGCAGCTCGCAAGCCTACAGTAATGAAAAACTGTTTTTT. Supplemented by reference TRBV7-2 and TRBJ1-4, the full variable domain reads GAGVSQSPSNKVTEKGKDVELRCDPISGHTALYWYRQSLGQGLEFLIYFQGNSAPDKSGLPSDRFSAERTGGSVSTLTIQRTQQEDSAVYLCASSSQAYSNEKLFFGSGTQLSVL.

The rearrangement links TRBV9 to TRBJ2-5; TRBD2 is a possible D gene (5 bases). The CDR3 runs 15 residues. The germline V gene has CDR1 SGDLS and CDR2 YYNGEE. V gave up 0 bases and J gave up 5 bases, with 14 bases separating them. The DNA of the CDR3 is TGTGCCAGCAGCGTAGCGGGGTTAGCTTGGGAGACCCAGTACTTC. It translates to CASSVAGLAWETQYF.

This chain connects TRBV5-1 to TRBJ1-2; TRBD1 is a possible D gene (6 bases). CDR1 and CDR2 from the germline V gene are SGHRS and YFSETQ. CDR3 length: 15 amino acids. The V and J ends lost 2 bases and 1 base respectively, with 12 bases between them. The CDR3: CASSLQGGDNYGYTF. CDR3 DNA sequence: TGCGCCAGCAGCTTACAGGGTGGAGATAACTATGGCTACACCTTC.

CDR3 sequence (DNA): TGTGCCAGTAGTGTGGTCTGGGCGGGAGGGGACAATGAGCAGTTCTTC. This gives the protein CASSVVWAGGDNEQFF. The rearrangement joins TRBV19 to TRBJ2-1, with 9 positions matching TRBD2. This CDR3 contains 16 residues. Trimming cost V 5 bases and J 5 bases; bases outside gene matches: 10. Germline V CDR1 and CDR2: LNHDA, SQIVND (reference sequence).